This T cell receptor beta chain was observed in a study of blood T cell repertoires in COVID-19. With V trimmed by 5 bases and J by 13 bases, 13 bases remained unmatched. Germline V lookup: CDR1 SGHTA, CDR2 FQGNSA. The CDR3 covers 14 residues. This clone was counted a single time. The protocol was immunoSEQ multiplex PCR, while the TCRdb copy is restricted to in-frame clones and leaves out a portion. The sample records fewer than 150,000 clones, 75% to 90% being singletons. Sequencing was performed on peripheral blood. The clonotype originates from a woman between 50 and 59 years old with acute or convalescent COVID-19. The genes are TRBV7-2 and TRBJ2-1; 8 bases agree with TRBD2. This chain's CDR3 is CASSPRGLAGRQFF. The CDR3 nucleotides read TGTGCCAGCAGCCCGAGGGGTCTAGCGGGCCGCCAGTTCTTC.